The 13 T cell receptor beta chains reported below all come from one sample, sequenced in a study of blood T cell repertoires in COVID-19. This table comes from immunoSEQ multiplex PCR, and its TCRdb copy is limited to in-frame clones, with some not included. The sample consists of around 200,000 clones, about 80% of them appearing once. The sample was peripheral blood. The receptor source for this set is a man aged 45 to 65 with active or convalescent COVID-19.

The CDR3 is CASSPGGDNSPLHF. In nucleotides, the CDR3 is TGTGCCAGCTCTCCAGGGGGGGATAATTCACCCCTCCACTTT. This chain connects TRBV18 to TRBJ1-6, with 7 nucleotides matching TRBD1. The CDR3 runs 14 residues. V was clipped by 6 bases and J by 5 bases; unmatched bases: 4. The germline V gene encodes CDR1 KGHSH and CDR2 LQKENI.

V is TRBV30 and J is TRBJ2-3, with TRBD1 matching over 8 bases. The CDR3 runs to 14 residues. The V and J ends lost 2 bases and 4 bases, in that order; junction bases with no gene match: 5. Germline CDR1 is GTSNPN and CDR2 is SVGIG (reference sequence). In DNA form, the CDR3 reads TGTGCCTGGAGTTACGGACAGGGAGCAGATACGCAGTATTTT. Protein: CAWSYGQGADTQYF.

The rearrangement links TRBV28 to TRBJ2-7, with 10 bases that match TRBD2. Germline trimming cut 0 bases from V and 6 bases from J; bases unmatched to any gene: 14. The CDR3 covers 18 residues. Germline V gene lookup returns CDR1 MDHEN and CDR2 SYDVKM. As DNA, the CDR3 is TGTGCCAGCAGTTTATGGGCCTCGACCAGCGGGGGGGCCCCCGAGCAGTACTTC. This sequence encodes CASSLWASTSGGAPEQYF. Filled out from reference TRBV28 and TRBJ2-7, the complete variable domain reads DVKVTQSSRYLVKRTGEKVFLECVQDMDHENMFWYRQDPGLGLRLIYFSYDVKMKEKGDIPEGYSVSREKKERFSLILESASTNQTSMYLCASSLWASTSGGAPEQYFGPGTRLTVT.

The CDR3 region has the DNA TGTGCCAGCAGCTTCCAGGGCCCCAATGAGCAGTTCTTC. Encoded protein: CASSFQGPNEQFF. This chain uses TRBV11-1 with TRBJ2-1; possible D gene TRBD1, 5 bases. The CDR3 consists of 13 residues. V dropped 3 bases and J dropped 6 bases, with 9 bases sitting between them. Germline CDR1 is SGHAT and CDR2 is FQDESV (reference sequence). Drawing the rest from reference TRBV11-1 and TRBJ2-1, the complete variable domain is EAEVAQSPRYKITEKSQAVAFWCDPISGHATLYWYRQILGQGPELLVQFQDESVVDDSQLPKDRFSAERLKGVDSTLKIQPAELGDSAMYLCASSFQGPNEQFFGPGTRLTVL.

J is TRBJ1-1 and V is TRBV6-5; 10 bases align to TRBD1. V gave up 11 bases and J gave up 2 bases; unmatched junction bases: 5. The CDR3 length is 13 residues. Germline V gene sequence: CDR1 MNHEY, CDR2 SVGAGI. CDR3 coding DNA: TGTGCCGGAAGGACAGGGGGTAACACTGAAGCTTTCTTT. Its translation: CAGRTGGNTEAFF.

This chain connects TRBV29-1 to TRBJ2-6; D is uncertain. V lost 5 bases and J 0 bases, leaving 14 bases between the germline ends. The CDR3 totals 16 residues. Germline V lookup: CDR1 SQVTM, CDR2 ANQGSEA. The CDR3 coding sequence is TGCAGCGTTTTTGACCGACTTAGCTCTGGGGCCAACGTCCTGACTTTC. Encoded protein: CSVFDRLSSGANVLTF.

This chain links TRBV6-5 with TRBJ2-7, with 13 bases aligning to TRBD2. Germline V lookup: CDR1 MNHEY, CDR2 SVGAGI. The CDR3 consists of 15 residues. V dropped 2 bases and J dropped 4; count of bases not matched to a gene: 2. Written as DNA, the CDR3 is TGTGCCAGCAGTTACCAGGGACTAGCGGGATACGAGCAGTACTTC. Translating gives CASSYQGLAGYEQYF.

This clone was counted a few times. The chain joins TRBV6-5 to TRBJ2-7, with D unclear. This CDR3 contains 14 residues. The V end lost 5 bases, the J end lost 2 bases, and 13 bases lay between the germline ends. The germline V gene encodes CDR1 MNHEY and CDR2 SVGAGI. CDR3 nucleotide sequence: TGTGCCAGCAGTCCCACCCCCATAGCCTACGAGCAGTACTTC. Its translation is CASSPTPIAYEQYF.

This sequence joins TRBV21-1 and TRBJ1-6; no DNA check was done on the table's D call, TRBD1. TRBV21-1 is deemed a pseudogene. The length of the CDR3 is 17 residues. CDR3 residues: CASSKGGAGGLVSPLHF. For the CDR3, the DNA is TGTGCCAGCAGCAAAGGGGGGGCAGGGGGTTTGGTTTCACCCCTCCACTTT.

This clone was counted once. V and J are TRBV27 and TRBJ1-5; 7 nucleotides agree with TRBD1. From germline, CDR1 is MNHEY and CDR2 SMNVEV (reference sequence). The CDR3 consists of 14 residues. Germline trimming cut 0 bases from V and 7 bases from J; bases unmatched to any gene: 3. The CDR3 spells CASSLSRQGQPQHF. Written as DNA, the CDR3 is TGTGCCAGCAGTTTATCGAGACAGGGACAGCCCCAGCATTTT.

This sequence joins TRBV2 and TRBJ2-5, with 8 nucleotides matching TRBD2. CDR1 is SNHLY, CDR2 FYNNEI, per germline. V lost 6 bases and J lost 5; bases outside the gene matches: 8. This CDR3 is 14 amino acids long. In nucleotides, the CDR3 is TGTGCCAGCAGGACTAGCGTGGACGTGGAGACCCAGTACTTC. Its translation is CASRTSVDVETQYF.

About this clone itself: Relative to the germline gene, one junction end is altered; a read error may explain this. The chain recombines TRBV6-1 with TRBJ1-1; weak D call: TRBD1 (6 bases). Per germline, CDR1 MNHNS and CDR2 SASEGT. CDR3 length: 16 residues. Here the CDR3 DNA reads TGTGCCAGCAGGGAAGGGGGGGGCTGGGTGAACACTGAAGCTTTCTTT. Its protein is CASREGGGWVNTEAFF.

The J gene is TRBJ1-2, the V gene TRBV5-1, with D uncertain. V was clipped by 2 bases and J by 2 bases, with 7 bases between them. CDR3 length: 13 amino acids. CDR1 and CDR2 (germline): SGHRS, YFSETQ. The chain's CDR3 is CASSFDNNYGYTF. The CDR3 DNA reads TGCGCCAGCAGCTTCGACAACAACTATGGCTACACCTTC.